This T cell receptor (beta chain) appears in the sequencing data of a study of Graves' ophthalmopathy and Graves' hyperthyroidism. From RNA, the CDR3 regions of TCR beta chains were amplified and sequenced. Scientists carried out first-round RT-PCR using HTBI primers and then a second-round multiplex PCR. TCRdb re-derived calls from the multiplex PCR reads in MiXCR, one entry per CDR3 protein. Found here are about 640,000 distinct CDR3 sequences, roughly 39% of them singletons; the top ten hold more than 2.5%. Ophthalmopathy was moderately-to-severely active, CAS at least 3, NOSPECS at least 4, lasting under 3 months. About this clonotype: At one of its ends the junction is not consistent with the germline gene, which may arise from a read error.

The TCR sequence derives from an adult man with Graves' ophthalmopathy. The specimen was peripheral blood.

The CDR3 region is CAGSAQVTGELFF. DNA of the CDR3: TGTGCCGGCAGCGCACAGGTGACCGGGGAGCTGTTTTTT. The chain uses TRBV7-3 and TRBJ2-2; D perhaps matches TRBD1 (5 bases). This CDR3 is 13 amino acids long. CDR1 is SGHTA and CDR2 is FQGTGA in the germline V gene.